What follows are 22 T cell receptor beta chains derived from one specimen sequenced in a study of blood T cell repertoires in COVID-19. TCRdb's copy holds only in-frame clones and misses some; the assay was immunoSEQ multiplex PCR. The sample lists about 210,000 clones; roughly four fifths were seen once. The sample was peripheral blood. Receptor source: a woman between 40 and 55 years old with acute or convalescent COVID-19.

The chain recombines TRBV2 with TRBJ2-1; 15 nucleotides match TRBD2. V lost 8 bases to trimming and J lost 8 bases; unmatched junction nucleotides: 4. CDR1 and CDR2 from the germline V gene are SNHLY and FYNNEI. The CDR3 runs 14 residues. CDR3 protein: CASGLAGGPYEQFF. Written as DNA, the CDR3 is TGTGCCAGCGGACTAGCGGGGGGGCCTTATGAGCAGTTCTTC.

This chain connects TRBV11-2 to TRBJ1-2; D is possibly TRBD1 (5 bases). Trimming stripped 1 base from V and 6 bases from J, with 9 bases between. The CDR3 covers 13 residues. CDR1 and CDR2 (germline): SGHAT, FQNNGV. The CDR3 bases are TGTGCCAGCAGCTTAGCAGGGTTCGATGGCTACACCTTC. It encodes CASSLAGFDGYTF.

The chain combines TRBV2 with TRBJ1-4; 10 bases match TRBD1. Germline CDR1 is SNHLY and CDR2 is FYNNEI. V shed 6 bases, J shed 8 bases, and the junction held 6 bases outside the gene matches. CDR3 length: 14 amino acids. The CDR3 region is CASSPRDRGEKLFF. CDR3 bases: TGTGCCAGCAGCCCCCGGGACAGGGGAGAAAAACTGTTTTTT.

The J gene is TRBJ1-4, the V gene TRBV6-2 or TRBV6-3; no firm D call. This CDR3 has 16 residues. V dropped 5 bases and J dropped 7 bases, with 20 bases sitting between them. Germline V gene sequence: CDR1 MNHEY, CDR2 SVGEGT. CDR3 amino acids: CASSTRREGASEKLFF. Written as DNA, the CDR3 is TGTGCCAGCAGTACCCGCCGGGAGGGCGCCAGTGAAAAACTGTTTTTT.

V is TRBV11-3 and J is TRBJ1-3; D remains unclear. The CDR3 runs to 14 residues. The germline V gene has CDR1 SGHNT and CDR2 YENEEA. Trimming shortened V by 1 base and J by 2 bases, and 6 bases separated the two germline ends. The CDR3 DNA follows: TGTGCCAGCAGCTTAGGGGAGGCTGGAAACACCATATATTTT. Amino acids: CASSLGEAGNTIYF. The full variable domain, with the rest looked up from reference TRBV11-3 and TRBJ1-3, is EAGVVQSPRYKIIEKKQPVAFWCNPISGHNTLYWYLQNLGQGPELLIRYENEEAVDDSQLPKDRFSAERLKGVDSTLKIQPAELGDSAVYLCASSLGEAGNTIYFGEGSWLTVV.

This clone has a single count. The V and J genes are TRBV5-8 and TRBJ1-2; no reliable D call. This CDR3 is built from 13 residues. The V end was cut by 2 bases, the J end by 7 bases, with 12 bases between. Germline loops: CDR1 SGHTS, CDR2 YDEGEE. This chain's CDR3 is CASSFPGRGGYTF. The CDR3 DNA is TGTGCCAGCAGCTTTCCCGGGCGGGGTGGCTACACCTTC.

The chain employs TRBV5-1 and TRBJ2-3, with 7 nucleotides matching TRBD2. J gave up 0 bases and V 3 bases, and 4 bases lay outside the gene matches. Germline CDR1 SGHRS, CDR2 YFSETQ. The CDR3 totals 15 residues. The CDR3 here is CASSSSGPSTDTQYF. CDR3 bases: TGCGCCAGCAGCTCTAGCGGACCCAGCACAGATACGCAGTATTTT.

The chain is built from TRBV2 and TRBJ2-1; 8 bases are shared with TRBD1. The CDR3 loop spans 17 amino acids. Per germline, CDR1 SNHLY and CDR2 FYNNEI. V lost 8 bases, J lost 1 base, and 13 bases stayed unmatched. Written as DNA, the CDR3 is TGTGCCAGCCTAAAAGTCAGAACAGGGGGGTCCTACAATGAGCAGTTCTTC. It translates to CASLKVRTGGSYNEQFF.

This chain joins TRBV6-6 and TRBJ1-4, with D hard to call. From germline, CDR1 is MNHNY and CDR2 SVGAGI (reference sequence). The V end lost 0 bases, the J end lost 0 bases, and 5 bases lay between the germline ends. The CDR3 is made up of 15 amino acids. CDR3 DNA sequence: TGTGCCAGCAGTTACTCACAGACAACTAATGAAAAACTGTTTTTT. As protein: CASSYSQTTNEKLFF.

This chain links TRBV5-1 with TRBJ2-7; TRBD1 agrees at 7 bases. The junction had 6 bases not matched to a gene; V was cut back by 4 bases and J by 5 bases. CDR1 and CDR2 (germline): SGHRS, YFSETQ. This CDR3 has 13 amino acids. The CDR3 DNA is TGCGCCAGCAGCCCGACCGGACAGGACGAGCAGTACTTC. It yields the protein CASSPTGQDEQYF. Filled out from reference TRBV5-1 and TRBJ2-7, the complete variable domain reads KAGVTQTPRYLIKTRGQQVTLSCSPISGHRSVSWYQQTPGQGLQFLFEYFSETQRNKGNFPGRFSGRQFSNSRSEMNVSTLELGDSALYLCASSPTGQDEQYFGPGTRLTVT.

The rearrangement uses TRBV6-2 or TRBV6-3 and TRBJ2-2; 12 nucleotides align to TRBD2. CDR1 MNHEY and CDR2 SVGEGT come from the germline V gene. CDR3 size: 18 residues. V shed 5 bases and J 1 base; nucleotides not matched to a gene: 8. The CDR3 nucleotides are TGTGCCAGCAGTACCCCGGGACTAGCGGGTTTGAACACCGGGGAGCTGTTTTTT. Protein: CASSTPGLAGLNTGELFF.

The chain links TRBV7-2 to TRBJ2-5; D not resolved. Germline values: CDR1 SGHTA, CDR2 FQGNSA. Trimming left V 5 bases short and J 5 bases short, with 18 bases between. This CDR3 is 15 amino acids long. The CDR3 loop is CASSPSVGALETQYF. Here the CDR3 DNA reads TGTGCCAGCAGCCCCTCGGTTGGAGCCCTCGAGACCCAGTACTTC.

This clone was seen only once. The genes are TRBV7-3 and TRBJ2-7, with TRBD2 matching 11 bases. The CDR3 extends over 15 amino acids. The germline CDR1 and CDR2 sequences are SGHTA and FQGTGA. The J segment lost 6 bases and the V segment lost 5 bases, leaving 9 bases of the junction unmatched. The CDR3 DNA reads TGTGCCAGCAGCCCTACGGGACTAGCGGTAAGCGAGCAGTACTTC. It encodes CASSPTGLAVSEQYF.

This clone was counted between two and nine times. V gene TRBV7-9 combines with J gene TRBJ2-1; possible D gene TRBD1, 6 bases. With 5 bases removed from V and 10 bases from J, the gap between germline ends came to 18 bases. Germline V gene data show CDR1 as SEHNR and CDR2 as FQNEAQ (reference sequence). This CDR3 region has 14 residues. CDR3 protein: CASSPMQKQGEQFF. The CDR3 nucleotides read TGTGCCAGCAGCCCTATGCAAAAACAGGGAGAGCAGTTCTTC.

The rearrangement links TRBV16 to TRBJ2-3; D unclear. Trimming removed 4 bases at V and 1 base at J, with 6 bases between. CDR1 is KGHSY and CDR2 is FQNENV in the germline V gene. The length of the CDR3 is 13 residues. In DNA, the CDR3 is TGTGCCAGCAGCCTCTATCGCACAGATACGCAGTATTTT. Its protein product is CASSLYRTDTQYF.

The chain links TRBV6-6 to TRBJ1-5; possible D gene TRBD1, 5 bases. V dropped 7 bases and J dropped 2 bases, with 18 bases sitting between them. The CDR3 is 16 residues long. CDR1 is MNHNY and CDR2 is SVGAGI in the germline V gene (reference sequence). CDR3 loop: CASNPWGGLGNQPQHF. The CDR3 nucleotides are TGTGCCAGCAACCCCTGGGGGGGTTTGGGCAATCAGCCCCAGCATTTT.

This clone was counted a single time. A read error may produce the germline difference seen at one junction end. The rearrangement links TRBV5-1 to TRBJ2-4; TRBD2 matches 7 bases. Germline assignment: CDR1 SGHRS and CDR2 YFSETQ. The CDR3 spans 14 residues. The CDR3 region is CARSSGGLGNIQYF. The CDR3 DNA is TGCGCCCGCAGCTCGGGGGGACTGGGGAACATTCAGTACTTC.

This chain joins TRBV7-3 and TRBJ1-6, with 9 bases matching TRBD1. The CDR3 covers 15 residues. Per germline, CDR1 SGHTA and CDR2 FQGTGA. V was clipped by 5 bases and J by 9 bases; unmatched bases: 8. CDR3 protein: CASSMTGGSGSPLHF. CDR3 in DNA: TGTGCCAGCAGCATGACAGGGGGATCAGGTTCACCCCTCCACTTT.

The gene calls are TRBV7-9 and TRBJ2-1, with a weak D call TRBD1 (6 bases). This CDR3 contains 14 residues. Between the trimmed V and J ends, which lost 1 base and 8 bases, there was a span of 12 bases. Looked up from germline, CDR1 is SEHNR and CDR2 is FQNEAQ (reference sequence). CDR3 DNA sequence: TGTGCCAGCAGCTTAGTGGGGGCCAGCGATGAGCAGTTCTTC. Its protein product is CASSLVGASDEQFF.

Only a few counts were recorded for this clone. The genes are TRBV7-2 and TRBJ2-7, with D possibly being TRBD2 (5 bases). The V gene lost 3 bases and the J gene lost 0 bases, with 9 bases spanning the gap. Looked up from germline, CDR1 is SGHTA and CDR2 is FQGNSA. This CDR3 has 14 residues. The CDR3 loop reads CASSFSTSSYEQYF. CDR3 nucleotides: TGTGCCAGCAGCTTTTCCACTAGCTCCTACGAGCAGTACTTC.

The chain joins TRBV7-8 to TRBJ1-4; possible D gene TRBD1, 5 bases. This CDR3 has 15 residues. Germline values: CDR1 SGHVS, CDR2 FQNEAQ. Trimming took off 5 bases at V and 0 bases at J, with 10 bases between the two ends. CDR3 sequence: CASSQWGATNEKLFF. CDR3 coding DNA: TGTGCCAGCAGCCAATGGGGGGCAACTAATGAAAAACTGTTTTTT.

The CDR3 DNA sequence: TGTGCCAGCAGCGCGGAAACTAGCGGGAGGGGAGTCGGGGAGCTGTTTTTT. It codes for CASSAETSGRGVGELFF. The rearrangement uses TRBV7-7 and TRBJ2-2, with 13 bases identical to TRBD2. Germline CDR1 reads SSHAT; CDR2 reads FNYEAQ (reference sequence). The V segment lost 5 bases and the J segment 7 bases; nucleotides outside the gene matches: 10. There are 17 residues in the CDR3.